This T cell receptor beta chain is drawn from a study of regulatory T cells in long-lasting Graves disease. The time point denotes: persistent/refractory GD, antithyroid drugs over 5 years with positive TRAb. The authors made the TCR library using RNA they extracted from PBMCs. Construction of TCR beta libraries relied on iRepertoire HTBI primers and on Arm-PCR targeting CDR3 regions. Via MiXCR, TCRdb re-called the multiplex PCR reads, giving one row per CDR3 protein. The data contain about 470,000 distinct CDR3 sequences, around 20% of them singletons. Between the trimmed V and J ends, which lost 5 bases and 3 bases, there was a span of 14 bases. The CDR3 has 14 amino acids. Germline assignment: CDR1 SEHNR and CDR2 FQNEAQ (reference sequence).

This rearrangement joins TRBV7-9 to TRBJ2-7, with D possibly matching TRBD1 (6 bases). The sample consisted of peripheral blood mononuclear cells (PBMCs), taken when the disease was refractory, from a patient treated with antithyroid drugs. This clonotype was sampled from a female donor with Graves disease. CDR3 region: CASSLRDTHYEQYF. The CDR3 DNA reads TGTGCCAGCAGCCTCCGGGACACACACTACGAGCAGTACTTC. The full variable domain, completed using reference TRBV7-9 and TRBJ2-7, is DTGVSQNPRHKITKRGQNVTFRCDPISEHNRLYWYRQTLGQGPEFLTYFQNEAQLEKSRLLSDRFSAERPKGSFSTLEIQRTEQGDSAMYLCASSLRDTHYEQYFGPGTRLTVT.